The 15 T cell receptor beta chains in this list originate from one sample, sequenced in a study of T-cell memory formation after mild COVID-19. TCRdb redid the calling of the 5' RACE reads with MiXCR, one entry per CDR3 protein. The sample shows about 350,000 distinct CDR3 sequences, approximately 15% of them seen only once. Sequenced material: PBMCs or a T cell subset sorted from them (not recorded which). The receptors were sampled from a man aged 18-30 years who had mild COVID-19 (a few samples of this study predate the infection). Cell type and time point are not known.

The chain uses TRBV29-1 and TRBJ1-1; a weak D match, TRBD1 (5 bases). The germline CDR1 and CDR2 sequences are SQVTM and ANQGSEA. This CDR3 is built from 12 residues. V was clipped by 4 bases and J by 6 bases, with 12 bases between them. The CDR3 protein is CSVVEGAAEAFF. DNA of the CDR3: TGCAGCGTTGTAGAAGGGGCTGCTGAAGCTTTCTTT.

J is TRBJ2-1 and V is TRBV7-3; 7 bases match TRBD2. CDR3 length: 15 residues. Trimming took 1 base from V and 5 from J; bases not matched to a gene: 5. Germline lookup yields CDR1 SGHTA and CDR2 FQGTGA. The DNA of the CDR3 is TGTGCCAGCAGCTTAAGTCCTAGCGGCCACAATGAGCAGTTCTTC. Translating gives CASSLSPSGHNEQFF. Together with reference TRBV7-3 and TRBJ2-1, the CDR3 gives the full variable domain: GAGVSQTPSNKVTEKGKYVELRCDPISGHTALYWYRQSLGQGPEFLIYFQGTGAADDSGLPNDRFFAVRPEGSVSTLKIQRTERGDSAVYLCASSLSPSGHNEQFFGPGTRLTVL.

This clonotype appeared a few times. The chain couples TRBV28 to TRBJ2-4, with a weak D call TRBD2 (6 bases). The CDR3 runs 15 residues. Per germline, CDR1 MDHEN and CDR2 SYDVKM. Trimming left V 7 bases short and J 8 bases short, with 21 bases between. The CDR3 reads CASTIPRGGIDIQYF. The CDR3 nucleotides are TGTGCCAGCACCATACCCCGGGGAGGAATAGACATTCAGTACTTC. Complete variable domain (other parts from reference TRBV28 and TRBJ2-4): DVKVTQSSRYLVKRTGEKVFLECVQDMDHENMFWYRQDPGLGLRLIYFSYDVKMKEKGDIPEGYSVSREKKERFSLILESASTNQTSMYLCASTIPRGGIDIQYFGAGTRLSVL.

This clonotype was counted between two and nine times. The chain combines TRBV6-2 or TRBV6-3 with TRBJ1-1; D not certain. Germline V gene lookup returns CDR1 MNHEY and CDR2 SVGEGT. The CDR3 runs 12 residues. V was cut by 9 bases and J by 0 bases, with 8 bases left in between. The CDR3 is CASSQLNTEAFF. For the CDR3, the DNA is TGTGCCAGTTCCCAGTTGAACACTGAAGCTTTCTTT.

This clonotype was counted between two and nine times. The chain employs TRBV14 and TRBJ2-1; D may be TRBD2 (6 bases). There are 17 residues in the CDR3. In germline, CDR1 is SGHDN, CDR2 FVKESK. V lost 1 base, J lost 7 bases, and 20 bases lay in between. The CDR3 DNA reads as TGTGCCAGCAGCCAAGCCCTCGGGGGTTCCGTCATGAATGAGCAGTTCTTC. Its protein is CASSQALGGSVMNEQFF.

This clonotype has at least ten counts. The chain recombines TRBV12-3 or TRBV12-4 with TRBJ2-1; D might be TRBD1 or TRBD2, each matching 5 bases. CDR3 size: 12 residues. The V gene lost 4 bases and the J gene lost 7 bases, with 8 bases spanning the gap. The CDR3 spells CASSSGTNEQFF. DNA of the CDR3: TGTGCCAGCAGTTCAGGGACGAATGAGCAGTTCTTC.

This chain joins TRBV7-9 and TRBJ2-2, with D tentatively TRBD2 (7 bases). Deletions cut 6 bases from V and 6 bases from J, with 14 bases between. Germline values: CDR1 SEHNR, CDR2 FQNEAQ (reference sequence). The CDR3 runs 14 residues. The CDR3 region is CASRGLGGPGELFF. For the CDR3, the DNA is TGTGCCAGCAGGGGCCTCGGGGGGCCCGGGGAGCTGTTTTTT.

In this sample, this clonotype turned up many times. Here the CDR3 reads CASSLRGGVYNEQFF. The CDR3 DNA is TGTGCCAGCAGCTTACGCGGGGGGGTCTACAATGAGCAGTTCTTC. The chain has TRBV5-5 and TRBJ2-1; 9 nucleotides line up with TRBD2. With V trimmed by 2 bases and J by 3 bases, 3 bases remained unmatched. Germline V lookup: CDR1 SGHKS, CDR2 YYEKEE (reference sequence). This CDR3 has 15 amino acids.

This clonotype has just a few counts. This chain joins TRBV6-6 and TRBJ2-5; no firm D call. CDR1 and CDR2 (germline): MNHNY, SVGAGI (reference sequence). Trimming removed 2 bases at V and 1 base at J, with 8 bases between. This CDR3 spans 14 amino acids. CDR3 sequence reads: CASSYLTAQETQYF. The CDR3 DNA reads as TGTGCCAGCAGTTACCTTACAGCCCAAGAGACCCAGTACTTC.

This clonotype has just one count. Germline is not matched at one junction end, which may reflect a read error. The rearrangement uses TRBV7-9 and TRBJ2-3, with D perhaps TRBD1 (5 bases). The CDR3 has 11 amino acids. CDR1 is SEHNR, CDR2 FQNEAQ, per germline (reference sequence). The CDR3 DNA reads TGTTCCAGCAGCTTAAGGGGTACGCAGTATTTT. Translation: CSSSLRGTQYF.

The CDR3 reads CASSSRGVAGGETQYF. CDR3 coding DNA: TGTGCCAGCAGCTCACGCGGGGTAGCGGGGGGAGAGACCCAGTACTTC. V gene TRBV9 combines with J gene TRBJ2-5; TRBD2 agrees at 10 bases. In germline, CDR1 is SGDLS, CDR2 YYNGEE. This CDR3 has 16 amino acids. The V gene end was trimmed by 4 bases and the J gene end by 4 bases; junction bases not matched to a gene: 10.

This clonotype has at least ten counts. V usage is TRBV5-1 and J usage is TRBJ1-6; unclear D gene. Germline V gene sequence: CDR1 SGHRS, CDR2 YFSETQ. The CDR3 is 12 amino acids. V lost 3 bases and J 7 bases, leaving 5 bases between the germline ends. CDR3 in amino acids: CASSSNNSPLHF. The CDR3 DNA sequence: TGCGCCAGCAGCTCCAACAATTCACCCCTCCACTTT. The complete variable domain, with remaining parts taken from reference TRBV5-1 and TRBJ1-6, reads KAGVTQTPRYLIKTRGQQVTLSCSPISGHRSVSWYQQTPGQGLQFLFEYFSETQRNKGNFPGRFSGRQFSNSRSEMNVSTLELGDSALYLCASSSNNSPLHFGNGTRLTVT.

This clonotype showed up many times. This chain uses TRBV6-5 with TRBJ2-7, with D hard to call. V lost 6 bases, J lost 5 bases, and 20 bases lay in between. CDR3 size: 15 residues. Germline V lookup: CDR1 MNHEY, CDR2 SVGAGI. CDR3 coding DNA: TGTGCCAGCAGCCCGAACCTTGGAACATACAACGAGCAGTACTTC. Protein: CASSPNLGTYNEQYF.

V usage is TRBV5-1 and J usage is TRBJ1-1, with a tentative D call TRBD1 (6 bases). V was pared by 0 bases and J by 8 bases, with 11 bases between. The germline gives CDR1 SGHRS, CDR2 YFSETQ. This CDR3 comprises 13 residues. CDR3 in amino acids: CASSLGYRAEAFF. The CDR3 coding sequence is TGCGCCAGCAGCTTGGGCTACAGGGCCGAAGCTTTCTTT.

The chain recombines TRBV6-2 or TRBV6-3 with TRBJ2-7; D remains ambiguous. Germline V lookup: CDR1 MNHEY, CDR2 SVGEGT. This CDR3 comprises 14 residues. The V end was cut by 6 bases, the J end by 2 bases, with 14 bases between. The CDR3 DNA sequence: TGTGCCAGCAGCGACGGAACGAGGCCCTACGAGCAGTACGTC. It codes for CASSDGTRPYEQYV.